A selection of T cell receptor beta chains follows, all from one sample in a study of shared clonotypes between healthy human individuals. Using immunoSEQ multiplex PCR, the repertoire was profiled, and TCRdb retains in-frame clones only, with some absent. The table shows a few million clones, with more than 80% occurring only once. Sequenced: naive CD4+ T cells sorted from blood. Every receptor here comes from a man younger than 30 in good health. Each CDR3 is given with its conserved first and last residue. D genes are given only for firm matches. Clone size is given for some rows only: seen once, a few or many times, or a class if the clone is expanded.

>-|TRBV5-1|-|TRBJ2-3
CASSLERITDTQYF
TGCGCCAGCAGCTTGGAGCGGATCACAGATACGCAGTATTTT
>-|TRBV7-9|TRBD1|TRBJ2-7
CASSSLRQGGHEQYF
TGTGCCAGCAGCTCCTTGAGACAGGGTGGTCACGAGCAGTACTTC
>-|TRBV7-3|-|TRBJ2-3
CASSPQTGRTDTQYF
TGTGCCAGCAGCCCTCAGACAGGGAGGACAGATACGCAGTATTTT
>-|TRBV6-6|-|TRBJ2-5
CASNYPGRQETQYF
TGTGCCAGCAACTACCCTGGGCGCCAAGAGACCCAGTACTTC
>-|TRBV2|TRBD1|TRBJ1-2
CASRTDRGPYGYTF
TGTGCCAGCAGGACCGACAGGGGGCCTTACGGCTACACCTTC
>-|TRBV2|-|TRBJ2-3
CASSDPGTSTDTQYF
TGTGCCAGCAGTGACCCGGGCACAAGCACAGATACGCAGTATTTT
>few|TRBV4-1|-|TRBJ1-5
CASSQDTRADQPQHF
TGCGCCAGCAGCCAAGATACCAGGGCGGATCAGCCCCAGCATTTT
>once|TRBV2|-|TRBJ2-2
CASSGGQLNTGELFF
TGTGCCAGCAGCGGGGGACAGCTAAACACCGGGGAGCTGTTTTTT
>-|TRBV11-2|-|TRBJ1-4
CASRPGNEKLFF
TGTGCCAGCAGGCCAGGGAATGAAAAACTGTTTTTT
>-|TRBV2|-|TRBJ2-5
CASRGTIQETQYF
TGTGCCAGCAGAGGGACAATCCAAGAGACCCAGTACTTC
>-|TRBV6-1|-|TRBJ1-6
CASSVGTSFYNSPLHF
TGTGCCAGCAGTGTTGGGACCAGCTTCTATAATTCACCCCTCCACTTT
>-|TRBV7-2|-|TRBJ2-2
CASSLGMAGELFF
TGTGCCAGCAGCTTAGGAATGGCTGGGGAGCTGTTTTTT
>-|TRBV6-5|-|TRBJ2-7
CASGPGTLPFYEQYF
TGTGCCAGCGGTCCCGGGACTCTGCCCTTCTACGAGCAGTACTTC
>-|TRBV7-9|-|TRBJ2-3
CASSLGQGATDTQYF
TGTGCCAGCAGTCTGGGGCAGGGCGCCACAGATACGCAGTATTTT
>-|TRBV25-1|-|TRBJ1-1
CASSPYSLNTEAFF
TGTGCCAGCAGCCCTTACTCGTTGAACACTGAAGCTTTCTTT
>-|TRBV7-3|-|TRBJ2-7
CASRTNRGHSYEQYF
TGTGCCAGCAGAACTAACCGGGGACACTCCTACGAGCAGTACTTC
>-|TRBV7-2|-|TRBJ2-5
CASSTTGETQYF
TGTGCCAGCAGCACGACCGGGGAGACCCAGTACTTC
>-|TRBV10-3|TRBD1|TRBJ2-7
CASRSTGTGGSYEQYF
TGTGCCAGCAGATCAACCGGGACAGGGGGCTCCTACGAGCAGTACTTC
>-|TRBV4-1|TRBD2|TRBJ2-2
CASSISGRSSNTGELFF
TGCGCCAGCAGCATTAGCGGGAGGAGCTCAAACACCGGGGAGCTGTTTTTT
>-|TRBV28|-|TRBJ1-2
CATQGNYGYTF
TGTGCCACCCAGGGGAACTATGGCTACACCTTC